The 20 T cell receptor beta chains in this list originate from one sample, sequenced in a study of response to subunit inactivated influenza vaccine. TCRdb recomputed calls from the RT-PCR reads with MiXCR, one row per CDR3 protein. The top ten hold about 7.6% of the sample, which has 590,000 or so distinct CDR3 sequences, about 15% seen once. The sample in question was PBMCs from blood, obtained 14 days before vaccination. The source is a man between 50 and 59 years old who received an inactivated influenza vaccine.

This clonotype appeared a few times. V is TRBV4-1 and J is TRBJ2-7; 9 positions agree with TRBD1. The CDR3 length is 16 residues. CDR1 is MGHRA and CDR2 is YSYEKL in the germline V gene. V was pared by 2 bases and J by 3 bases, with 8 bases of the junction left unmatched. CDR3: CASSQQPGQGIYEQYF. The CDR3 nucleotides are TGCGCCAGCAGCCAACAGCCGGGACAGGGTATCTACGAGCAGTACTTC.

This clonotype was detected only a few times. The chain joins TRBV5-6 to TRBJ2-1; the D gene is possibly TRBD1 (5 bases). V was trimmed by 5 bases and J by 7 bases, leaving 25 bases between them. Germline V gene lookup returns CDR1 SGHDT and CDR2 YYEEEE. The CDR3 sequence is 17 residues long. CDR3 in amino acids: CASSFWVGAKRTNEQFF. The CDR3 nucleotides are TGTGCCAGCAGTTTTTGGGTTGGGGCTAAACGTACGAATGAGCAGTTCTTC.

Only a few counts were recorded for this clonotype. The chain employs TRBV6-2 or TRBV6-3 and TRBJ2-3; tentatively, D is TRBD2 (5 bases). CDR1 is MNHEY, CDR2 SVGEGT, per germline. The CDR3 runs to 14 residues. V was shortened by 6 bases and J by 2 bases, with 12 bases between the two germline ends. CDR3 amino acids: CASSSGFFTDTQYF. The CDR3 DNA reads as TGTGCCAGCAGCTCGGGATTCTTCACAGATACGCAGTATTTT.

This clonotype was detected ten times or more. The rearrangement joins TRBV11-3 to TRBJ2-1, with 7 positions matching TRBD2. The germline CDR1 and CDR2 sequences are SGHNT and YENEEA. V was clipped by 0 bases and J by 8 bases; unmatched bases: 1. The CDR3 has 13 amino acids. The CDR3 here is CASSLDGGDEQFF. CDR3 DNA sequence: TGTGCCAGCAGCTTAGATGGGGGGGATGAGCAGTTCTTC.

This clonotype was counted only a few times. The chain carries TRBV14 and TRBJ2-1; D tentatively reads TRBD1 or TRBD2 (5 bases each). The V and J ends lost 0 bases and 11 bases respectively, with 11 bases between them. This CDR3 contains 13 residues. CDR1 is SGHDN, CDR2 FVKESK, per germline. The CDR3 is CASSQDRGTKQFF. Written as DNA, the CDR3 is TGTGCCAGCAGCCAAGATCGAGGGACGAAGCAGTTCTTC. The full variable domain, completed using reference TRBV14 and TRBJ2-1, is EAGVTQFPSHSVIEKGQTVTLRCDPISGHDNLYWYRRVMGKEIKFLLHFVKESKQDESGMPNNRFLAERTGGTYSTLKVQPAELEDSGVYFCASSQDRGTKQFFGPGTRLTVL.

This clonotype was seen ten or more times. The V call is TRBV6-2 or TRBV6-3, the J call TRBJ1-5; no clear D gene. This CDR3 is built from 13 residues. V lost 8 bases and J lost 4, with 12 bases in between. CDR1 is MNHEY, CDR2 SVGEGT, per germline. CDR3 nucleotide sequence: TGTGCCAGCGGCCGGGCAACTAATCAGCCCCAGCATTTT. This translates into CASGRATNQPQHF.

This clonotype appeared a few times. The gene calls are TRBV5-1 and TRBJ2-7, with 10 bases fitting TRBD1. The CDR3 loop spans 15 amino acids. Germline loops: CDR1 SGHRS, CDR2 YFSETQ. Unmatched junction bases numbered 7, after V lost 4 bases and J lost 3 bases. This CDR3 is CASSNPGQGYYEQYF. DNA for the CDR3: TGCGCCAGCAGCAACCCGGGACAGGGGTACTACGAGCAGTACTTC.

The chain uses TRBV6-5 and TRBJ2-3; 7 bases align to TRBD2. V was clipped by 0 bases and J by 4 bases; unmatched bases: 4. Per the germline V gene, CDR1 is MNHEY and CDR2 is SVGAGI. This CDR3 has 15 amino acids. In DNA form, the CDR3 reads TGTGCCAGCAGTTACTCGGGTCTAGCGGCAGATACGCAGTATTTT. Residues: CASSYSGLAADTQYF.

In this sample, this clonotype turned up a few times. The chain is built from TRBV5-1 and TRBJ2-3; D is ambiguous. The CDR3 contains 15 residues. Trimming stripped 0 bases from V and 0 bases from J, with 8 bases between. Germline CDR1 SGHRS, CDR2 YFSETQ. This CDR3 reads CASSLGVESTDTQYF. DNA for the CDR3: TGCGCCAGCAGCTTGGGAGTAGAGAGCACAGATACGCAGTATTTT.

This clonotype was recorded a few times. The chain couples TRBV5-6 to TRBJ2-5; 7 bases fit TRBD2. This CDR3 is built from 12 residues. Germline CDR1 and CDR2: SGHDT and YYEEEE. V lost 4 bases, J lost 5 bases, and 2 bases stayed unmatched. The CDR3 spells CASSGLEETQYF. In nucleotides, the CDR3 is TGTGCCAGCAGCGGACTAGAGGAGACCCAGTACTTC. Supplemented by reference TRBV5-6 and TRBJ2-5, the full variable domain reads DAGVTQSPTHLIKTRGQQVTLRCSPKSGHDTVSWYQQALGQGPQFIFQYYEEEERQRGNFPDRFSGHQFPNYSSELNVNALLLGDSALYLCASSGLEETQYFGPGTRLLVL.

Turning to this clonotype: This may be a read error: a much more frequent sequence differs by one nucleotide. The CDR3 sequence: CASRKNAGTGELFF. The CDR3 nucleotides read TGTGCCAGCAGAAAAAATGCGGGCACCGGGGAGCTGTTTTTT. The J gene is TRBJ2-2, the V gene TRBV7-9; D is perhaps TRBD2 (5 bases). The V gene lost 6 bases and the J gene lost 4 bases, with 12 bases spanning the gap. The CDR3 totals 14 residues. The germline gives CDR1 SEHNR, CDR2 FQNEAQ (reference sequence).

The CDR3 loop reads CASSTPAGVQQFF. CDR3 sequence (DNA): TGTGCCAGCAGCACACCCGCCGGGGTTCAGCAGTTCTTC. The chain has TRBV7-9 and TRBJ2-1; perhaps TRBD2 as D (5 bases). V dropped 5 bases and J dropped 11 bases, with 16 bases sitting between them. Germline CDR1 and CDR2: SEHNR and FQNEAQ (reference sequence). The length of the CDR3 is 13 residues. The entire variable domain, with the rest obtained from reference TRBV7-9 and TRBJ2-1, is as follows: DTGVSQNPRHKITKRGQNVTFRCDPISEHNRLYWYRQTLGQGPEFLTYFQNEAQLEKSRLLSDRFSAERPKGSFSTLEIQRTEQGDSAMYLCASSTPAGVQQFFGPGTRLTVL.

The rearrangement links TRBV12-3 or TRBV12-4 to TRBJ2-1, with D unclear. CDR3 length: 14 residues. V lost 10 bases, J lost 0 bases, and 13 bases lay in between. CDR3 residues: CAITVLSSYNEQFF. CDR3 nucleotides: TGTGCCATCACAGTCCTAAGCTCCTACAATGAGCAGTTCTTC.

This clonotype was observed many times. The chain couples TRBV12-3 or TRBV12-4 to TRBJ1-2, with D uncertain. This CDR3 spans 11 amino acids. V was trimmed by 5 bases and J by 4 bases, leaving 5 bases between them. CDR3 loop: CASSTAYGYTF. The CDR3 DNA reads TGTGCCAGCAGTACCGCCTATGGCTACACCTTC.

This clonotype was seen only a few times. The chain joins TRBV5-1 to TRBJ1-1; D might be TRBD1 (6 bases). The CDR3 length is 14 residues. The ends were cut back, 9 bases at V and 3 bases at J, with 18 bases in the middle. Germline assignment: CDR1 SGHRS and CDR2 YFSETQ. The CDR3, as DNA: TGCGCCACCAAACGAGGGGACACTTACACTGAAGCTTTCTTT. Amino acid sequence: CATKRGDTYTEAFF.

Only one count was recorded for this clonotype. The gene calls are TRBV9 and TRBJ2-3; unclear D gene. There are 13 residues in the CDR3. The V end was cut by 3 bases, the J end by 6 bases, with 11 bases between. Germline V gene sequence: CDR1 SGDLS, CDR2 YYNGEE. This CDR3 is CASSGLVADTQYF. The CDR3 DNA reads as TGTGCCAGCAGCGGCCTCGTGGCGGATACGCAGTATTTT.

This clonotype showed up many times. V usage is TRBV7-9 and J usage is TRBJ2-3, with D possibly being TRBD2 (6 bases). The CDR3 has 13 residues. The ends were cut back, 1 base at V and 5 bases at J, with 7 bases in the middle. CDR1 is SEHNR and CDR2 is FQNEAQ in the germline V gene (reference sequence). The CDR3 nucleotides read TGTGCCAGCAGCTTAGGCGGGATAGATACGCAGTATTTT. Translation gives CASSLGGIDTQYF.

This chain connects TRBV6-6 to TRBJ2-4; D may be TRBD2 (7 bases). This CDR3 has 13 amino acids. Trimming shortened V by 7 bases and J by 10 bases, and 17 bases separated the two germline ends. Germline V gene lookup returns CDR1 MNHNY and CDR2 SVGAGI (reference sequence). The CDR3 sequence is CASTPLGGGIQYF. The CDR3 DNA reads TGTGCCAGCACCCCCCTAGGGGGGGGGATTCAGTACTTC.

This clonotype was observed many times. The CDR3 sequence is CASSLAGVAANYGYTF. The CDR3 coding sequence is TGTGCCAGCAGCTTAGCGGGGGTAGCAGCTAACTATGGCTACACCTTC. This rearrangement joins TRBV7-9 to TRBJ1-2; D is possibly TRBD1 (5 bases). Germline V lookup: CDR1 SEHNR, CDR2 FQNEAQ (reference sequence). This CDR3 region has 16 residues. The germline V and J ends were trimmed by 0 bases and 0 bases, with 11 bases remaining between them.

This clonotype was detected only a few times. The chain carries TRBV7-8 and TRBJ1-6, with TRBD1 matching over 7 bases. V was pared by 1 base and J by 6 bases, with 6 bases of the junction left unmatched. The CDR3 spans 16 residues. Germline-derived CDR1 and CDR2 are SGHVS and FQNEAQ. CDR3 sequence reads: CASSLGWSGGNSPLHF. The CDR3 DNA sequence: TGTGCCAGCAGCTTAGGATGGTCAGGGGGTAATTCACCCCTCCACTTT.